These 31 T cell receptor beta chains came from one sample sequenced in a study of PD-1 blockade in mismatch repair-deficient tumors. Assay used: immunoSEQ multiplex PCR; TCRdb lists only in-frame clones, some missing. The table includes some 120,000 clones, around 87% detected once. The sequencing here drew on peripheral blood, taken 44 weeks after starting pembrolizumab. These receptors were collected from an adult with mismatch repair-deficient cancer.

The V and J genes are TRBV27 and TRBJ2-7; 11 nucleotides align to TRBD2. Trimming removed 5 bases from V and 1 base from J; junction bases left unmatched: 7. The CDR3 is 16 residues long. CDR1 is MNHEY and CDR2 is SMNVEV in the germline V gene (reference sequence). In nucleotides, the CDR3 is TGTGCCAGCAGTCAAATCGGGACTAGCGGTTCCTACGAGCAGTACTTC. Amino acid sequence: CASSQIGTSGSYEQYF.

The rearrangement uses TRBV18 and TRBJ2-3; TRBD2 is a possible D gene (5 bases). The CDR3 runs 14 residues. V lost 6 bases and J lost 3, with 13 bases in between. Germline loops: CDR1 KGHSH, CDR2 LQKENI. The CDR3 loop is CASSRTEGTDTQYF. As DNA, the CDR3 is TGTGCCAGCTCCCGGACCGAGGGTACAGATACGCAGTATTTT.

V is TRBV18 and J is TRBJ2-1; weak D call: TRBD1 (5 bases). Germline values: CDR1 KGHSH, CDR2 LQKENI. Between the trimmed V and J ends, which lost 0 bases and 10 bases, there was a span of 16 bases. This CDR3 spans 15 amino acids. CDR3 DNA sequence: TGTGCCAGCTCACCACCACGTCAGGGAATGTGGGAGCAGTTCTTC. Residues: CASSPPRQGMWEQFF.

The CDR3 sequence is CASSTSGTSADEQYF. In DNA, the CDR3 is TGTGCCAGCAGCACATCCGGGACTAGCGCCGACGAGCAGTACTTC. The rearrangement joins TRBV6-5 to TRBJ2-7; 10 bases align to TRBD2. Germline CDR1 and CDR2: MNHEY and SVGAGI. V trimming: 6 bases; J trimming: 5 bases; junction bases outside the gene matches: 10. The CDR3 loop spans 15 amino acids.

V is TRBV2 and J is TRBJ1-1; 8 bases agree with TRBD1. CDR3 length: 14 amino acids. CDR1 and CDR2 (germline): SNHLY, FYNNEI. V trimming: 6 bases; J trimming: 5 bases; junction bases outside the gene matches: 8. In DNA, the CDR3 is TGTGCCAGCAGGGCCAGGGGGCGCGGGACTGAAGCTTTCTTT. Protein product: CASRARGRGTEAFF.

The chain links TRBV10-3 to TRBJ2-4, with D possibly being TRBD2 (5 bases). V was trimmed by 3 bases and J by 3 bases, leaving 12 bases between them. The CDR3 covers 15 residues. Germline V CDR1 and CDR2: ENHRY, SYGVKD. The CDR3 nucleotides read TGTGCCATCAGTGAAGGGAGAACGGGCAAAAACATTCAGTACTTC. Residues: CAISEGRTGKNIQYF.

DNA of the CDR3: TGTGCCAGCAGTTTAGGAATGGTTGAGACCCAGTACTTC. Residues: CASSLGMVETQYF. The chain joins TRBV6-1 to TRBJ2-5; D call uncertain. CDR1 and CDR2 (germline): MNHNS, SASEGT. The germline V and J ends were trimmed by 5 bases and 5 bases, with 12 bases remaining between them. This CDR3 region has 13 residues.

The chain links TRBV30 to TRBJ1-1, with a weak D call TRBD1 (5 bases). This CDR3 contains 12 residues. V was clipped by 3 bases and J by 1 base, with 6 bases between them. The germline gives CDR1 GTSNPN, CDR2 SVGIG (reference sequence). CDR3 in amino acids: CAWRGGNTEAFF. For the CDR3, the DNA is TGTGCCTGGAGGGGGGGGAACACTGAAGCTTTCTTT. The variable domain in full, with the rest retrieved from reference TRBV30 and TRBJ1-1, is SQTIHQWPATLVQPVGSPLSLECTVEGTSNPNLYWYRQAAGRGLQLLFYSVGIGQISSEVPQNLSASRPQDRQFILSSKKLLLSDSGFYLCAWRGGNTEAFFGQGTRLTVV.

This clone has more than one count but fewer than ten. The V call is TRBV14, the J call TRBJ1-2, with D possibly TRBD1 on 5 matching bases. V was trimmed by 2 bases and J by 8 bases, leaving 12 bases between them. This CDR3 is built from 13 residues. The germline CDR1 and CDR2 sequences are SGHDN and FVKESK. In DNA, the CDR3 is TGTGCCAGCAGCCAATCAGGCGAGGGGGGCTACACCTTC. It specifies CASSQSGEGGYTF.

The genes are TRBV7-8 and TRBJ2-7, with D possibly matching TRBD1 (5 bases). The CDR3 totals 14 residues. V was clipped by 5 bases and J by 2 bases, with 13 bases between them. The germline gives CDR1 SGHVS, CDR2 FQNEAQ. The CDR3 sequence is CASSGQQATYEQYF. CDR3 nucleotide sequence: TGTGCCAGCAGCGGCCAACAGGCCACCTACGAGCAGTACTTC.

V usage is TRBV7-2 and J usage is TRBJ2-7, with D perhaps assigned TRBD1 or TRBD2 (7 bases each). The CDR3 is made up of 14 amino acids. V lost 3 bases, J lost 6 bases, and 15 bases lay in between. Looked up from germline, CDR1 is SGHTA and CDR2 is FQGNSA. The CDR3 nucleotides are TGTGCCAGCAGCTTTTTCCTCAGGGGGGGCGAGCAGTACTTC. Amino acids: CASSFFLRGGEQYF.

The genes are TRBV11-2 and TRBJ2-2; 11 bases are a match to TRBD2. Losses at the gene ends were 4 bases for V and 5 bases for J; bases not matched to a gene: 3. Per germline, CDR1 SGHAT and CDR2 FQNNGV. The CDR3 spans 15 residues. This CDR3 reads CASSSRLAGTGELFF. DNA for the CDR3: TGTGCCAGCAGCTCGAGACTAGCGGGAACCGGGGAGCTGTTTTTT. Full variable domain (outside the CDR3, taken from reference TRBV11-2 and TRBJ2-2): EAGVAQSPRYKIIEKRQSVAFWCNPISGHATLYWYQQILGQGPKLLIQFQNNGVVDDSQLPKDRFSAERLKGVDSTLKIQPAKLEDSAVYLCASSSRLAGTGELFFGEGSRLTVL.

The CDR3 DNA follows: TGTGCCAGCAGTGCCCGTCCGGGACTAGCGGGAAAGTCCTACGAGCAGTACTTC. Translation gives CASSARPGLAGKSYEQYF. The V gene is TRBV6-4, the J gene TRBJ2-7; TRBD2 matches at 13 bases. Germline CDR1 is MRHNA and CDR2 is SNTAGT. The CDR3 extends over 18 amino acids. V dropped 4 bases and J dropped 1; count of bases not matched to a gene: 10.

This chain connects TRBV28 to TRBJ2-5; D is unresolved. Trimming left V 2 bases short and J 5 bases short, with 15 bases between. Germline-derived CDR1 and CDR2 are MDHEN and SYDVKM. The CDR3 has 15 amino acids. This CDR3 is CASSLRGPPAETQYF. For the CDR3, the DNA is TGTGCCAGCAGTTTACGTGGGCCCCCTGCGGAGACCCAGTACTTC.

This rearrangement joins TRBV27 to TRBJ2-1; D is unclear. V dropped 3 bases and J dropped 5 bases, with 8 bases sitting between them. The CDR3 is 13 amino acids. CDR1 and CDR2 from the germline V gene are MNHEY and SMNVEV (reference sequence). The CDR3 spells CASSFRGDNEQFF. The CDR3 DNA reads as TGTGCCAGCAGTTTTCGCGGCGACAATGAGCAGTTCTTC.

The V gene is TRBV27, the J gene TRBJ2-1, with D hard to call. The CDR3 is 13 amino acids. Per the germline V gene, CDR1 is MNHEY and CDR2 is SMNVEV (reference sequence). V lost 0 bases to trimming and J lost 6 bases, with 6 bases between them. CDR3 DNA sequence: TGTGCCAGCAGTTTATCTATGGTCAATGAGCAGTTCTTC. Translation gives CASSLSMVNEQFF.

The CDR3 sequence is CASSTATGSNEQYF. In nucleotides, the CDR3 is TGTGCCAGCAGCACAGCGACAGGGTCGAACGAGCAGTACTTC. V is TRBV7-6 and J is TRBJ2-7; 7 bases match TRBD1. J lost 5 bases, V lost 5 bases, and 9 bases had no gene match. Germline loops: CDR1 SGHVS, CDR2 FNYEAQ. CDR3 length: 14 amino acids. The full variable domain, in which reference TRBV7-6 and TRBJ2-7 provide the parts outside the CDR3, is GAGVSQSPRYKVTKRGQDVALRCDPISGHVSLYWYRQALGQGPEFLTYFNYEAQQDKSGLPNDRFSAERPEGSISTLTIQRTEQRDSAMYRCASSTATGSNEQYFGPGTRLTVT.

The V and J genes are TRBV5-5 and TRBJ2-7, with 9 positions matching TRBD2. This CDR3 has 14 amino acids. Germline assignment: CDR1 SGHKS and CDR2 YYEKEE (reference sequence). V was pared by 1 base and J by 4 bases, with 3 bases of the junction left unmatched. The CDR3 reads CASSLLAGGYEQYF. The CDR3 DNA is TGTGCCAGCAGCTTGTTGGCGGGAGGGTACGAGCAGTACTTC. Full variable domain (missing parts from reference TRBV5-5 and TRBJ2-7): DAGVTQSPTHLIKTRGQQVTLRCSPISGHKSVSWYQQVLGQGPQFIFQYYEKEERGRGNFPDRFSARQFPNYSSELNVNALLLGDSALYLCASSLLAGGYEQYFGPGTRLTVT.

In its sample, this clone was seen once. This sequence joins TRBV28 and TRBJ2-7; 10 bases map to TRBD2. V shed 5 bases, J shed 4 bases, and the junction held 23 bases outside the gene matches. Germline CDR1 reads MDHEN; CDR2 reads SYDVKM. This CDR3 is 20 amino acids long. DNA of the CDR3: TGTGCCAGCAGTCCCTCCAGAGGACTAGCGGATCGCATCTCCCGATACGAGCAGTACTTC. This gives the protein CASSPSRGLADRISRYEQYF.

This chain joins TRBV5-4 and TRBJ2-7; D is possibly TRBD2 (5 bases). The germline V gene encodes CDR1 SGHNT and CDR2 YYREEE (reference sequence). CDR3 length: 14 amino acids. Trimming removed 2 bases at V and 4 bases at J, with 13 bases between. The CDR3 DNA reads TGTGCCAGCAGCTTCGAGGGAGCTGCGTACGAGCAGTACTTC. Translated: CASSFEGAAYEQYF.

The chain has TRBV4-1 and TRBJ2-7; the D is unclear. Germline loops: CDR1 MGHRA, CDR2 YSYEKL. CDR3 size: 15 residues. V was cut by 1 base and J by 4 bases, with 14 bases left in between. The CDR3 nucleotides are TGCGCCAGCAGCCAAGTCAGAGCAGAGACTTACGAGCAGTACTTC. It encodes CASSQVRAETYEQYF.

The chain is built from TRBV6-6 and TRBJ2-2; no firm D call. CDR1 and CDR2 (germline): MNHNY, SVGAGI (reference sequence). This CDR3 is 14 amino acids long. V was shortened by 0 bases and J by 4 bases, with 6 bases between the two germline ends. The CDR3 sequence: CASSYSGSTGELFF. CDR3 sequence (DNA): TGTGCCAGCAGTTACTCTGGGTCCACCGGGGAGCTGTTTTTT.

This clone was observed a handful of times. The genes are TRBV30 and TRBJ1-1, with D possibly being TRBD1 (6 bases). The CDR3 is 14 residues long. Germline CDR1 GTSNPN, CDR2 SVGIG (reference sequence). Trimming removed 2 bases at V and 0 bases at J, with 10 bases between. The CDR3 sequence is CAWSKTGLNTEAFF. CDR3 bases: TGTGCCTGGAGTAAGACAGGATTGAACACTGAAGCTTTCTTT.

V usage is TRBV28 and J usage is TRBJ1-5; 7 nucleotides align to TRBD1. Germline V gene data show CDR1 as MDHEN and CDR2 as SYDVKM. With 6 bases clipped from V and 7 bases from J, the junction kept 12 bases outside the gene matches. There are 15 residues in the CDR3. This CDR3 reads CASRAGQWEAQPQHF. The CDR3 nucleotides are TGTGCCAGCAGAGCGGGACAGTGGGAGGCCCAGCCCCAGCATTTT.

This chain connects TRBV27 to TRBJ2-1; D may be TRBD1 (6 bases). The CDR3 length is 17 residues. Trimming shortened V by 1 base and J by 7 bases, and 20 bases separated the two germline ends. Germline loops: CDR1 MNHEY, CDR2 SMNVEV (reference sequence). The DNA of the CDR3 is TGTGCCAGCAGTTTATTGCCCACGCAGGGGTCCCTAAATGAGCAGTTCTTC. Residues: CASSLLPTQGSLNEQFF.

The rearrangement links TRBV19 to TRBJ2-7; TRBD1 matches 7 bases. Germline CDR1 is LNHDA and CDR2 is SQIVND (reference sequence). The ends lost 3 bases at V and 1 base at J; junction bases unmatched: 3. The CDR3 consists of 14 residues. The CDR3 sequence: CASSMTGPSYEQYF. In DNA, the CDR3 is TGTGCCAGTAGTATGACAGGGCCTTCCTACGAGCAGTACTTC.

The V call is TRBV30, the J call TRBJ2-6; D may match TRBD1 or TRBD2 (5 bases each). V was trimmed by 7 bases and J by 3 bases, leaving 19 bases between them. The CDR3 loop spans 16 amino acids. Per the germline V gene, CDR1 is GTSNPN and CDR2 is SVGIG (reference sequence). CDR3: CASSGRAHGGANVLTF. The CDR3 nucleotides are TGTGCCTCTTCGGGACGTGCCCACGGTGGGGCCAACGTCCTGACTTTC.

The CDR3 region is CASSLGHNEQFF. In DNA, the CDR3 is TGTGCCAGCAGCTTAGGACATAATGAGCAGTTCTTC. The chain carries TRBV7-2 and TRBJ2-1; D gene unclear. Trimming stripped 1 base from V and 7 bases from J, with 5 bases between. The CDR3 runs 12 residues. Germline loops: CDR1 SGHTA, CDR2 FQGNSA.

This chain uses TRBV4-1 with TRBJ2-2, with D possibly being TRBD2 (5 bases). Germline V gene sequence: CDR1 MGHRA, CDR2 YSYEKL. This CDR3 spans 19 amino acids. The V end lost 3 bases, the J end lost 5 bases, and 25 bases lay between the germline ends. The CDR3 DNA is TGCGCCAGCAGCCAGTACGTCGTGTGGCTAGCCGACCGTACCGGGGAGCTGTTTTTT. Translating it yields CASSQYVVWLADRTGELFF.

CDR3 protein: CASSYSGGYYGYTF. The CDR3 DNA sequence: TGTGCCAGCAGTTACTCAGGGGGCTACTATGGCTACACCTTC. The V call is TRBV28, the J call TRBJ1-2, with 8 bases identical to TRBD1. Germline V gene sequence: CDR1 MDHEN, CDR2 SYDVKM. The CDR3 runs to 14 residues. The junction had 4 bases not matched to a gene; V was cut back by 4 bases and J by 3 bases.

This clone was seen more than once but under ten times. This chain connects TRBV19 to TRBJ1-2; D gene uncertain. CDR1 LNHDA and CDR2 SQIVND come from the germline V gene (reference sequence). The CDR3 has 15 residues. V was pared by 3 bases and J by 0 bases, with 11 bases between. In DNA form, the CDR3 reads TGTGCCAGTAGTATGACCCCCACAACTAACTATGGCTACACCTTC. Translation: CASSMTPTTNYGYTF.